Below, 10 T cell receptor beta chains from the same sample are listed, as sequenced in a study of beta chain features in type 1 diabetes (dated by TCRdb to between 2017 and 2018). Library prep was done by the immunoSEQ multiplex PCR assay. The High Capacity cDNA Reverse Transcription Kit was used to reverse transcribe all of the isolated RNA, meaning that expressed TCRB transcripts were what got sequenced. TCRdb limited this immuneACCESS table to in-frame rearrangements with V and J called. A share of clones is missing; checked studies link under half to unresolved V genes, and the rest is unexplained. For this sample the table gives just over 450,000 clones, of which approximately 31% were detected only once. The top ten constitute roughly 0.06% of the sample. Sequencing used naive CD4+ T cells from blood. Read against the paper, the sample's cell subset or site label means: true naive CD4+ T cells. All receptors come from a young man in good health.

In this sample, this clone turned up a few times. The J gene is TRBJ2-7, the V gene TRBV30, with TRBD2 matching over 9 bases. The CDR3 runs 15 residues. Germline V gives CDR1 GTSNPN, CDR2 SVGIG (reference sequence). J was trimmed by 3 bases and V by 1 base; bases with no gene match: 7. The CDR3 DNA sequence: TGTGCCTGGAGTGGTGCTAGCGGGAAGTACTACGAGCAGTACTTC. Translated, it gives CAWSGASGKYYEQYF.

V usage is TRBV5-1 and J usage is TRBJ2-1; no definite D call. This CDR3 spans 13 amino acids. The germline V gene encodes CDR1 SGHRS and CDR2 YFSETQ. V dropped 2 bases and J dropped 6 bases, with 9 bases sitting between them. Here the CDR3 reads CASSFTVPNEQFF. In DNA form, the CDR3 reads TGCGCCAGCAGCTTTACCGTCCCCAATGAGCAGTTCTTC.

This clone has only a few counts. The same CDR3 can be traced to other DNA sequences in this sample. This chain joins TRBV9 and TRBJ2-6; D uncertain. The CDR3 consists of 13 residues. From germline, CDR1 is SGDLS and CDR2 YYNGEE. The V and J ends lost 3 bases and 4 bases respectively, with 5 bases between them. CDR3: CASSAPGANVLTF. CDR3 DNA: TGTGCCAGCAGCGCCCCCGGGGCCAACGTCCTGACTTTC.

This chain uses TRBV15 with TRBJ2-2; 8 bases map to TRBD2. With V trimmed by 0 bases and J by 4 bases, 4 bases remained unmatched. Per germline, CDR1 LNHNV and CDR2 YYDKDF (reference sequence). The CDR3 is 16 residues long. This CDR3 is CATSREVRGATGELFF. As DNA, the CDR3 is TGTGCCACCAGCAGAGAGGTGCGGGGGGCCACCGGGGAGCTGTTTTTT.

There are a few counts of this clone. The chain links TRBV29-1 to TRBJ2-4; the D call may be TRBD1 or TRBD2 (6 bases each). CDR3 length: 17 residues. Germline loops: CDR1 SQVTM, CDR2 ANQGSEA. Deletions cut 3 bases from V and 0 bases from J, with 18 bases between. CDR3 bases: TGCAGCGTTGATGGAGGTGGAGGGACACTAGCCAAAAACATTCAGTACTTC. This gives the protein CSVDGGGGTLAKNIQYF.

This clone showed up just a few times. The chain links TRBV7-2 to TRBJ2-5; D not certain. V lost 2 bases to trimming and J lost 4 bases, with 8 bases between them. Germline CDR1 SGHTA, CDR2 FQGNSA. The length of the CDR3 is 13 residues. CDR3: CASSLRDGETQYF. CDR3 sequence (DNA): TGTGCCAGCAGCTTAAGAGATGGAGAGACCCAGTACTTC.

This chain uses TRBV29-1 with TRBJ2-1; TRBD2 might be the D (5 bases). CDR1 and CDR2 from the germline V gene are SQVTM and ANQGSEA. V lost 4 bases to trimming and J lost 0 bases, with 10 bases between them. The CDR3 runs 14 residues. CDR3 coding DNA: TGCAGCGTTGTGATGGGGAGCTCCTACAATGAGCAGTTCTTC. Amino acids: CSVVMGSSYNEQFF.

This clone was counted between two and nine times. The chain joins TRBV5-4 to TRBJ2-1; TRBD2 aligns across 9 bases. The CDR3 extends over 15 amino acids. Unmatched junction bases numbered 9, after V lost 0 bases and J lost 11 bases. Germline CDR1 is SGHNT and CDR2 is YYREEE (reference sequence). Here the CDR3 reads CASSLAGTSLGKQFF. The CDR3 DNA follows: TGTGCCAGCAGCTTGGCCGGGACTAGCCTAGGCAAGCAGTTCTTC.

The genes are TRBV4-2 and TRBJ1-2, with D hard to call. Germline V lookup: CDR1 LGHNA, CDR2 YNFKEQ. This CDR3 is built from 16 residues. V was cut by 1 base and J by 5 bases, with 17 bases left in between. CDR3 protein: CASSQVSGQSFYGYTF. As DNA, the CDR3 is TGTGCCAGCAGCCAAGTCTCCGGCCAGTCCTTTTATGGCTACACCTTC.

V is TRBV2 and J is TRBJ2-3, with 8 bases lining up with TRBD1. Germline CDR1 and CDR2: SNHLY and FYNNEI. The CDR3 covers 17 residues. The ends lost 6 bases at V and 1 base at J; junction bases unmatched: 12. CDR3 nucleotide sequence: TGTGCCAGCAGACCCAACTGGACAGGGAAGGGCACAGATACGCAGTATTTT. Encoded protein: CASRPNWTGKGTDTQYF.